This T cell receptor beta chain was found in a study of cytomegalovirus exposure and HLA in healthy donors. Findings and limits, study-wide: Researchers reported that a few CMV-associated chains were confirmed in vitro as CMV antigen-specific. TCR beta sequences reportedly predicted most subjects' HLA-A and HLA-B alleles accurately. The study assumed roughly uniform donor sequencing depth for presence/absence analyses.

Remarks on this clone: The antigen remains unidentified.

Amplification used 60 Vbeta primers and 13 Jbeta primers. In the authors' workflow: Later reanalysis found 60 million to 90 million unique TCR beta chains, roughly 10 million of them shared. The data were produced by immunoSEQ multiplex PCR, yet TCRdb's version contains in-frame clones alone and is incomplete. That table gives V, J and clone size, and the DNA gave D and trimming. The sample lists more than 140,000 clones; about 64% were seen once. This TCR was sampled from a woman between 25 and 40 years old in good health and CMV-seropositive. Material for sequencing was PBMCs.

CDR3 nucleotides: TGTGCCAGCAGTGACGAAACAGGGGGCTTGTCTGGAAACACCATATATTTT. This encodes CASSDETGGLSGNTIYF. The chain couples TRBV6-4 to TRBJ1-3, with 9 positions matching TRBD1. The germline gives CDR1 MRHNA, CDR2 SNTAGT. The V segment lost 2 bases and the J segment 1 base; nucleotides outside the gene matches: 6. There are 17 residues in the CDR3.